This T cell receptor beta chain was sequenced during a study of T cell responses to AZD1222 COVID-19 vaccine. Study findings and constraints: Spike as a whole was targeted by vaccine-associated CD4 TCRs, dominant at 160-218 and 743-854.

The protocol was immunoSEQ multiplex PCR, while the TCRdb copy is restricted to in-frame clones and leaves out a portion. The sample contains more than 85,000 clones, about 88% of which appear only once. For this clone: The antigen is unknown.

V lost 5 bases and J lost 3, with 8 bases in between. The CDR3 has 12 residues. The germline gives CDR1 SGHVS, CDR2 FQNEAQ. The sequencing here drew on peripheral blood, taken on day 0 of AZD1222 vaccination. The rearrangement joins TRBV7-8 to TRBJ2-7; D might be TRBD1 (5 bases). The receptor was isolated from an adult in good health. CDR3 protein: CASSPGHYEQYF. The CDR3 DNA reads TGTGCCAGCAGCCCCGGACACTACGAGCAGTACTTC.